A single count supports the clone carrying this T cell receptor (beta chain). Its antigen is still unknown. This entry belongs to a study of cytomegalovirus exposure and HLA in healthy donors. On the study more broadly: Within an early data release were roughly 90 million unique TCRs drawn from HLA-typed donors.

Study observations and caveats: A few V segments could not be told apart, such as TRBV6-2 and TRBV6-3, and were left out.

The germline CDR1 and CDR2 sequences are SQVTM and ANQGSEA. The length of the CDR3 is 13 residues. The PCR had 60 Vbeta and 13 Jbeta primers. TCRdb's table, derived via immunoSEQ multiplex PCR, lists solely in-frame clones and lacks some. Counted here are approximately 80,000 clones, 55% to 70% occurring once; the ten biggest clones make up 15%. This chain connects TRBV29-1 to TRBJ2-3, with D maybe TRBD2 (6 bases). This clonotype was obtained from a middle-aged woman in good health and CMV-seropositive. Input material: PBMCs. The CDR3 DNA sequence: TGCACCACCAAGGGCGGGAACACAGATACGCAGTATTTT. Residues: CTTKGGNTDTQYF.